This note documents a single T cell receptor beta chain sequence. TCRB transcripts that were expressed got sequenced, as all of the isolated RNA had been reverse transcribed. An average around 3.5 million reads came from naive, central memory and regulatory T cell samples. TCRdb's copy holds only in-frame clones and misses some; the assay was immunoSEQ multiplex PCR. The sample includes fewer than 650,000 clones, about a sixth of them seen just once. These data are taken from a study of beta chain features in type 1 diabetes. This CDR3 comprises 13 residues. V shed 7 bases, J shed 5 bases, and the junction held 6 bases outside the gene matches. The germline V gene encodes CDR1 MNHEY and CDR2 SMNVEV (reference sequence). Cells sorted by CD45RO/CCR7/CD25/CD127/CD95/CD27 comprised CD4+ naive, central memory, regulatory and stem cell-like memory cells.

The sequencing input was naive CD4+ T cells from blood. This TCR was sampled from a young man in good health. The V call is TRBV27, the J call TRBJ2-7; 9 positions match TRBD1. CDR3 coding DNA: TGTGCCAGCACCCCGGGACAGGGTAACGAGCAGTACTTC. This sequence encodes CASTPGQGNEQYF.